Reported below is one T cell receptor (beta chain). Stated treatment: randomized to nivolumab then ipilimumab (arm A) or the reverse (arm B). Patients had received no earlier DNA-damaging chemotherapy. PBMC sorting kept live CD3+CD8+ cells without CD19 or CD56. This sample is drawn from a study of sequential checkpoint blockade in melanoma. Across the study: Arm A got nivolumab then ipilimumab; arm B the reverse, 1:1. Both treatment sequences were followed by maintenance nivolumab.

The table came from immunoSEQ multiplex PCR; TCRdb's copy has only in-frame clones and leaves some out. Of about 28,000 clones in the sample, 65% to 85% are singletons; the top ten hold around a sixth. The source material was CD8+ T cells sorted from blood (inferred from file names), sampled from a patient given nivolumab and ipilimumab in sequence. This clonotype originated in a human donor with melanoma.

CDR3 nucleotide sequence: TGCGCCAGCAGCCAAGAAGCAGGGATGAACACTGAAGCTTTCTTT. Its translation is CASSQEAGMNTEAFF. The chain joins TRBV4-3 to TRBJ1-1, with a weak D call TRBD1 (5 bases). The CDR3 has 15 amino acids. The germline CDR1 and CDR2 sequences are LGHNA and YSLEER. Between the trimmed V and J ends, which lost 0 bases and 0 bases, there was a span of 8 bases.